Listed below are T cell receptor beta chains from one sample, sequenced in a study of blood T cells in healthy people across ages. A single record per CDR3 protein comes from TCRdb applying MiXCR to the 5' RACE reads. The sample lists around 1,700,000 distinct CDR3 sequences; 28% were seen once. The specimen sequenced was blood. The source of these receptors is a woman aged 25 to 39 in good health. Both conserved end residues are part of each CDR3. A D gene is named only where the DNA matches it firmly. Only part of the rows carry a size: once, few, many, or a class if the clone is expanded.

v_gene	j_gene	abundance	d_gene	CDR3aa	CDR3nt
TRBV9	TRBJ2-1	many	NA	CASSAGASYNEQFF	TGTGCCAGCAGCGCGGGGGCCTCCTACAATGAGCAGTTCTTC
TRBV5-1	TRBJ1-5	many	TRBD1	CASRQGLNQPQHF	TGCGCCAGCCGACAGGGCTTAAATCAGCCCCAGCATTTT
TRBV20-1	TRBJ2-1	NA	NA	CSAIDPRTQLEQFF	TGCAGTGCAATCGATCCCAGGACCCAACTTGAGCAGTTCTTC
TRBV27	TRBJ2-7	few	NA	CASSLYGGHYEQYF	TGTGCCAGCAGTTTATATGGGGGTCACTACGAGCAGTACTTC
TRBV11-2	TRBJ2-5	few	NA	CASSLVGGRGETQYF	TGTGCCAGCAGCTTAGTCGGTGGGCGTGGGGAGACCCAGTACTTC
TRBV7-9	TRBJ2-3	few	NA	CASSYGGLNTDTQYF	TGTGCCAGCAGCTACGGAGGCCTCAACACAGATACGCAGTATTTT
TRBV6-5	TRBJ2-5	many	NA	CASSYGLGSGGLQETQYF	TGTGCCAGCAGTTACGGGCTGGGCAGCGGTGGACTTCAAGAGACCCAGTACTTC
TRBV29-1	TRBJ2-3	NA	TRBD1	CSETGGGDTQYF	TGCAGCGAAACAGGGGGCGGAGATACGCAGTATTTT
TRBV12-3/TRBV12-4	TRBJ2-1	many	NA	CASSPKDEQFF	TGTGCCAGCAGTCCCAAGGATGAGCAGTTCTTC
TRBV14	TRBJ2-5	NA	TRBD2	CASSLSPNREAQYF	TGTGCCAGCAGCCTCTCGCCTAATCGGGAGGCCCAGTACTTC
TRBV10-3	TRBJ2-7	few	TRBD1	CAISESGQGPPEQYF	TGTGCCATCAGTGAGTCTGGACAGGGCCCTCCCGAGCAGTACTTC
TRBV28	TRBJ2-5	few	NA	CASSPPLGGQETQYF	TGTGCCAGCAGTCCTCCCCTTGGGGGCCAAGAGACCCAGTACTTC
TRBV11-2	TRBJ2-3	many	NA	CASSLVISTDTQYF	TGTGCCAGCAGCTTAGTGATAAGCACAGATACGCAGTATTTT
TRBV29-1	TRBJ2-5	NA	TRBD2	CSVAGRGQETQYF	TGCAGCGTCGCAGGGAGGGGTCAAGAGACCCAGTACTTC
TRBV7-6	TRBJ2-3	NA	NA	CASSLEAVPGTDTQYF	TGTGCCAGCAGCTTAGAAGCTGTCCCCGGAACGGATACGCAGTATTTT
TRBV27	TRBJ2-1	NA	TRBD2	CASSEGVISGNLENEQFF	TGTGCCAGCAGTGAGGGGGTGATTAGCGGGAATCTTGAGAATGAGCAGTTCTTC
TRBV11-2	TRBJ1-2	few	NA	CASSLVKGRTFDGYTF	TGTGCCAGCAGCTTAGTCAAGGGTCGGACGTTCGATGGCTACACCTTC
TRBV5-1	TRBJ2-1	NA	NA	CASSTSGGGSGYNEQFF	TGCGCCAGCAGCACTTCGGGGGGCGGGAGCGGGTACAATGAGCAGTTCTTC
TRBV12-3/TRBV12-4	TRBJ2-4	few	TRBD2	CASSISLAGFIQYF	TGTGCCAGCAGTATATCCCTAGCGGGTTTTATTCAGTACTTC
TRBV7-2	TRBJ2-7	many	NA	CASSLSVGNYEQYF	TGTGCCAGCAGCTTATCTGTCGGTAACTACGAGCAGTACTTC
TRBV5-6	TRBJ2-7	NA	NA	CASSPGHRNEQYF	TGTGCCAGCAGCCCTGGACATCGTAACGAGCAGTACTTC
TRBV12-3/TRBV12-4	TRBJ2-3	many	NA	CASSLAQPTSTDTQYF	TGTGCCAGCAGTTTAGCTCAGCCCACTAGCACAGATACGCAGTATTTT
TRBV5-1	TRBJ2-7	few	NA	CASRSRRFEPRGSEQYF	TGCGCCAGCAGATCACGACGGTTCGAGCCGAGGGGGTCCGAGCAGTACTTC
TRBV28	TRBJ2-5	NA	NA	CASRLDIQLYF	TGTGCCAGCAGGCTTGACATTCAGCTGTACTTC
TRBV2	TRBJ2-1	few	NA	CASKQELPNEQFF	TGTGCCAGCAAGCAGGAACTCCCCAATGAGCAGTTCTTC
TRBV20-1	TRBJ2-7	NA	TRBD2	CSARDLVAGGTDEQYF	TGCAGTGCTAGAGATTTGGTAGCGGGAGGCACGGACGAGCAGTACTTC
TRBV20-1	TRBJ1-2	many	NA	CSATLGSYGYTF	TGCAGTGCTACCCTAGGGAGTTATGGCTACACCTTC
TRBV12-3/TRBV12-4	TRBJ2-3	NA	NA	CASSLPRVSTDTQYF	TGTGCCAGCAGTTTGCCTCGTGTCAGCACAGATACGCAGTATTTT
TRBV18	TRBJ1-2	NA	TRBD1	CASSPQTGGSGYTF	TGTGCCAGCTCACCTCAAACAGGGGGGAGTGGCTACACCTTC
TRBV30	TRBJ2-7	NA	TRBD2	CAWSESGRAYHEQYF	TGTGCCTGGAGTGAAAGCGGGAGGGCCTACCACGAGCAGTACTTC
TRBV12-3/TRBV12-4	TRBJ2-3	NA	NA	CASGWARIVTDTQYF	TGTGCCAGCGGGTGGGCCCGGATCGTGACAGATACGCAGTATTTT
TRBV5-6	TRBJ2-5	NA	TRBD1	CASSFRQGVETQYF	TGTGCCAGCAGTTTTAGACAGGGGGTTGAGACCCAGTACTTC
TRBV20-1	TRBJ1-5	few	TRBD1	CSPRGQGVQQPQHF	TGCAGCCCGCGGGGACAGGGGGTTCAACAGCCCCAGCATTTT
TRBV18	TRBJ2-5	NA	TRBD2	CASSPLAGGSYSHNEQYF	TGTGCCAGCTCACCACTAGCGGGGGGGTCCTATAGCCACAATGAGCAGTACTTC
TRBV20-1	TRBJ1-2	few	NA	CSARGNRDGGGYTF	TGCAGTGCTAGGGGGAACAGGGACGGAGGTGGCTACACCTTC
TRBV13	TRBJ2-7	few	NA	CASSVGRSRLGEQYF	TGTGCCAGCAGCGTGGGGCGGAGCCGTCTAGGCGAGCAGTACTTC
TRBV5-6	TRBJ2-1	many	NA	CASTTRRRGIRVEQFF	TGTGCCAGCACTACCCGCAGGCGGGGAATTCGGGTTGAGCAGTTCTTC
TRBV20-1	TRBJ2-7	few	TRBD2	CSAKTSGRRYEQYF	TGCAGTGCTAAAACAAGCGGGAGGCGGTACGAGCAGTACTTC
TRBV27	TRBJ2-3	NA	NA	CASSLTPWASSTDTQYF	TGTGCCAGCAGTCTTACCCCATGGGCCTCTAGCACAGATACGCAGTATTTT
TRBV5-1	TRBJ2-1	NA	NA	CASSLALGGANEQFF	TGCGCCAGCAGCTTGGCCCTTGGGGGGGCCAATGAGCAGTTCTTC
TRBV6-2/TRBV6-3	TRBJ2-1	NA	NA	CASSTPTKSSYNEQFF	TGTGCCAGCAGCACACCAACTAAGAGCTCCTACAATGAGCAGTTCTTC
TRBV12-5	TRBJ2-7	few	NA	CASGPPGPVYEQYF	TGTGCTAGTGGTCCCCCGGGGCCAGTCTACGAGCAGTACTTC
TRBV5-1	TRBJ2-5	few	NA	CASSPRGVRSETQYF	TGCGCCAGCAGCCCGCGTGGGGTCAGGTCGGAGACCCAGTACTTC
TRBV7-2	TRBJ2-7	once	NA	CASSADCEQYF	TGTGCCAGCAGCGCAGATTGCGAGCAGTACTTC
TRBV6-1	TRBJ2-3	NA	NA	CASSGLQLGDTQYF	TGTGCCAGCAGCGGGTTACAACTAGGAGATACGCAGTATTTT